One and the same sample provided the 3 T cell receptor beta chains below, sequenced in a study of vaccination effects on CD4 cells after COVID-19. The table came from immunoSEQ multiplex PCR; TCRdb's copy has only in-frame clones and leaves some out. Among about 70,000 clones listed, approximately 80% were seen once. The antigens of these receptors remain unknown. Isolation of CD4+ T cells took place after approximately 10 days of culture. The source material was CD4+ T cells from PBMCs cultured without peptide, sampled before COVID-19 vaccination. Source of these receptors: a human donor who received a COVID-19 vaccine.

This chain links TRBV3-1 (or the pseudogene TRBV3-2) with TRBJ1-1, with D possibly being TRBD1 (6 bases). The CDR3 is 14 residues long. CDR1 and CDR2 (germline): LGHDT, YNNKEL (reference sequence). V was shortened by 6 bases and J by 4 bases, with 15 bases between the two germline ends. The CDR3 region is CASRWGQGRTEAFF. For the CDR3, the DNA is TGTGCCAGCAGATGGGGCCAGGGGCGCACTGAAGCTTTCTTT.

The chain carries TRBV7-2 and TRBJ2-5; D gene uncertain. Germline V gives CDR1 SGHTA, CDR2 FQGNSA. The CDR3 has 14 residues. The V end was cut by 4 bases, the J end by 2 bases, with 11 bases between. CDR3 residues: CASSSYRAQETQYF. The CDR3 DNA reads TGTGCCAGCAGCTCGTATCGAGCACAAGAGACCCAGTACTTC.

This chain links TRBV5-8 with TRBJ1-1, with D perhaps matching TRBD1 (6 bases). The germline V gene has CDR1 SGHTS and CDR2 YDEGEE. The CDR3 is made up of 16 amino acids. V was trimmed by 7 bases and J by 0 bases, leaving 19 bases between them. CDR3 in amino acids: CASPGTKLLMNTEAFF. Here the CDR3 DNA reads TGTGCCAGCCCCGGGACAAAGCTATTAATGAACACTGAAGCTTTCTTT.